This T cell receptor beta chain was captured in a study of beta chain features in type 1 diabetes (dated by TCRdb to 2016 to 2019). Regarding the complete study: Mean age, gender distribution, total cell number and subset yield were not different between patients and healthy donors. Across all samples, 107,917,701 sorted cells were examined, and cell number per subset correlated strongly with RNA yield. The study compared the TCRB repertoires of sorted circulating CD4+ T cell subsets in recently diagnosed type 1 diabetes patients with those in matched healthy donors. Regulatory and stem cell-like memory subsets were obtained from only 8 patients and roughly eight healthy donors, while naive and central memory subsets were obtained from all 30 or so donors. On the study overall, not on this receptor specifically: Type 1 diabetes patients showed a moderate but significant shortening of TCRB CDR3 length in all four CD4+ subsets. Because cDNA was sequenced instead of genomic DNA, highly expressing activated cells could be over-represented, though the groups showed no difference in activation or CD3 levels. HLA sub-analyses involved small numbers of individuals, so any influence of HLA type on TCRB rearrangement remained unresolved. Shorter templates might have been favored by PCR, but patient and control samples were amplified and corrected together, so both groups would have been affected equally by any skew. Naive, central memory and regulatory TCRB repertoires appeared to be more alike among patients than among healthy donors. At VDJ recombination sites, patients with type 1 diabetes made fewer insertions and deleted more nucleotides, a pattern implying thymic rearrangement abnormalities.

A single peripheral blood draw of about 116 mL on average was collected from each donor into heparinised tubes. Using a panel that included CD45RO, CCR7, CD25, CD127, CD95 and CD27, naive, central memory, regulatory and stem cell-like memory CD4+ T cells were sorted on a BD FACSAria II. All sorted populations exceeded 95% purity. Right away, PBMCs were isolated by Lymphoprep density gradient centrifugation and were stained directly, with no culture step. To minimize batch effects, samples were stained and sorted in pairs, one healthy donor with one patient per experiment. As regards this clone: Its antigen specificity is not known. No quality values exist for individual bases; no much larger clone is one base distant.

The High Capacity cDNA Reverse Transcription Kit was used to reverse transcribe all of the isolated RNA, meaning that expressed TCRB transcripts were what got sequenced. Deep immunoSEQ sequencing was applied to naive, central memory and regulatory T cell samples, giving an average of about 3.8 million total reads per sample. After sorted cells were lysed in RLT buffer, RNA was extracted with DNase-treated RNeasy Micro or Mini kits, with the choice depending on cell number. Each cell subset was processed on its own to prevent cross-contamination, while patient and healthy donor samples were processed together. The immunoSEQ multiplex PCR was used to amplify TCRB sequences from cDNA, generating 87-bp fragments that spanned the CDR3 region. Sequencing of the amplicons was done on the Illumina HiSeq platform. Concerning the study's data processing: Synthetic template baselines were used to correct PCR bias computationally, reads within Hamming distance 2 were collapsed together, and singletons that could not be merged were discarded. Reads were aligned against IMGT so that V, D and J genes, CDR3 length and insertions or deletions at six rearrangement sites could be assigned. Within each subset, clonotype counts were normalized to sorted cell number, and only after that were true diversity and Gini coefficients computed with the tcR R package. The overlap coefficient, calculated on TCRB nucleotide sequences, was used to measure repertoire sharing. As a proxy for the pre-selection repertoire, out-of-frame TCRB sequences from naive cells were analyzed. TCRdb mirrors the immuneACCESS table, restricted to in-frame sequences. Some clones are absent from its copies; in checked studies, under half trace to an unresolved V gene, and the reason for the others is unknown. The V and J calls and clone size are taken from that table; D and trimming were inferred from the DNA. The sample has under 400,000 clones on record, approximately 12% of them singletons. Clones ranked in the top ten supply more than 0.015% of the sample.

Taken from cysteine to phenylalanine, the CDR3 has 15 residues. The entry retains the CDR3 DNA only, 45 bases that are in frame from base 1. The germline V gene (reference sequence) sets CDR1 to GTSNPN and CDR2 to SVGIG. V sheds 0 bases and J sheds 9 bases, leaving 18 bases between their ends. The sequence joins TRBV30 to TRBJ1-5, and the D gene may be TRBD1, 5 bases matching. The sample consisted of naive CD4+ T cells from blood. The meaning of the sample's cell subset or site label: true naive CD4+ T cells. The sequence came from a man between 18 and 35 years old in good health. The DNA sequence follows: TGTGCCTGGAGTGTTGGAGGGGCACCTCGGGGGCCCCAGCATTTT. Its coded protein is CAWSVGGAPRGPQHF.